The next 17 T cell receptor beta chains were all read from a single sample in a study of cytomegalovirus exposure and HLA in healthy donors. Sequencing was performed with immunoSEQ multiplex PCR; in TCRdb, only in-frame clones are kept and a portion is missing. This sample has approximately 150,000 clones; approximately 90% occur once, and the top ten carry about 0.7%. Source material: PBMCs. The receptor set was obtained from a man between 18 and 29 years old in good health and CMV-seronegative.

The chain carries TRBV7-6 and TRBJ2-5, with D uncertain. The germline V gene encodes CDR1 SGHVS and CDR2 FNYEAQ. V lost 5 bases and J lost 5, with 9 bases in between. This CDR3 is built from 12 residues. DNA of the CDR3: TGTGCCAGCAGCGGCCAAATGGAGACCCAGTACTTC. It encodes CASSGQMETQYF.

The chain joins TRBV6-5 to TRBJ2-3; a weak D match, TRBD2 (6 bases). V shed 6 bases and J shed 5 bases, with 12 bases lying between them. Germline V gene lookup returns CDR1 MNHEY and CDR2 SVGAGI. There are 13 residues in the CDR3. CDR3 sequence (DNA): TGTGCCAGCAGCAAGGCTAGCGTAGATACGCAGTATTTT. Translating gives CASSKASVDTQYF.

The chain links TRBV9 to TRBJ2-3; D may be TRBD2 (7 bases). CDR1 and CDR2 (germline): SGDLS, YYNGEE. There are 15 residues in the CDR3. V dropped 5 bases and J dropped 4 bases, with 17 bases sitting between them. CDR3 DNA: TGTGCCAGCAGACCGGTTGGGGGGGCCCCAGATACGCAGTATTTT. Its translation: CASRPVGGAPDTQYF.

Here the CDR3 reads CASSLTSTSRNYNEQFF. The DNA of the CDR3 is TGCGCCAGCAGCTTAACCTCGACTAGCAGAAATTACAATGAGCAGTTCTTC. The chain employs TRBV5-1 and TRBJ2-1; 7 nucleotides match TRBD2. The CDR3 is 17 residues long. Germline V gene data show CDR1 as SGHRS and CDR2 as YFSETQ. J was trimmed by 4 bases and V by 2 bases; bases with no gene match: 12.

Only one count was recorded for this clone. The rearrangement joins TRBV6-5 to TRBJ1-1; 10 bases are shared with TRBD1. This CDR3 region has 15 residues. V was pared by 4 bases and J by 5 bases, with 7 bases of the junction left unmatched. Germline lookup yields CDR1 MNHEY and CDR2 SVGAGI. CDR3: CASSFSGTGDTEAFF. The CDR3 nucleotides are TGTGCCAGCAGTTTCTCCGGGACAGGGGATACTGAAGCTTTCTTT.

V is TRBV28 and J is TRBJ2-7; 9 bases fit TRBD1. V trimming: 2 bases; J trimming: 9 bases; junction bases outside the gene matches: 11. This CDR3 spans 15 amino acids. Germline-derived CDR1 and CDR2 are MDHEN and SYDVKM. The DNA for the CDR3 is TGTGCCAGCAGTTTAGGGACAGGGTATGAGTCAGGGCAGTACGTC. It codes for CASSLGTGYESGQYV.

CDR3: CSVDLNALPAIYNEQFF. CDR3 coding DNA: TGCAGCGTTGACCTAAACGCACTACCGGCTATATACAATGAGCAGTTCTTC. The genes are TRBV29-1 and TRBJ2-1; D call uncertain. Germline CDR1 and CDR2: SQVTM and ANQGSEA. The CDR3 has 17 residues. Trimming shortened V by 3 bases and J by 4 bases, and 22 bases separated the two germline ends.

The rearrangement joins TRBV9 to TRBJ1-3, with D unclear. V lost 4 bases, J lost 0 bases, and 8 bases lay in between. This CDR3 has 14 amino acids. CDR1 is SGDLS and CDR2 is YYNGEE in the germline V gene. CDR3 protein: CASSPRGSGNTIYF. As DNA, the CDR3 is TGTGCCAGCAGCCCCAGAGGCTCTGGAAACACCATATATTTT. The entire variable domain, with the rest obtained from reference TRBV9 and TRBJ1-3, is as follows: DSGVTQTPKHLITATGQRVTLRCSPRSGDLSVYWYQQSLDQGLQFLIQYYNGEERAKGNILERFSAQQFPDLHSELNLSSLELGDSALYFCASSPRGSGNTIYFGEGSWLTVV.

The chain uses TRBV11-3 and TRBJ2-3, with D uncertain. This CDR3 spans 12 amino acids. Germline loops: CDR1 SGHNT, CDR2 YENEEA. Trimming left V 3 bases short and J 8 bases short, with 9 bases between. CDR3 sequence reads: CASSLGGPTQYF. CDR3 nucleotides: TGTGCCAGCAGCTTGGGTGGGCCTACGCAGTATTTT.

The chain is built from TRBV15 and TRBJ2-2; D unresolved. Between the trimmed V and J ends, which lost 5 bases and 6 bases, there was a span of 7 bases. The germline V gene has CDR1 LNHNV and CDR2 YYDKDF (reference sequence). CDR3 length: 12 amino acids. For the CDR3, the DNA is TGTGCCACCAGCGTTGAGGCCGGGGAGCTGTTTTTT. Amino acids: CATSVEAGELFF.

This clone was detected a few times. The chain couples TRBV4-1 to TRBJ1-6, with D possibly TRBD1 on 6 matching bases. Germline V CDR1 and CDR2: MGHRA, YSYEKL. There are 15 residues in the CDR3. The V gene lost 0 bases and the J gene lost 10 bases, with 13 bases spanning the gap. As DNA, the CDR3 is TGCGCCAGCAGCCAAGAGGGGGGGGCGAGGTCACCCCTCCACTTT. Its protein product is CASSQEGGARSPLHF.

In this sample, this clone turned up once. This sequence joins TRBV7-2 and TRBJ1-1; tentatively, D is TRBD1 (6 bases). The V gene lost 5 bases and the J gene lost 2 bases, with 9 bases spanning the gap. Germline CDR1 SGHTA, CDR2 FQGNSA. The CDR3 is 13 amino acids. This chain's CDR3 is CASSQQGNTEAFF. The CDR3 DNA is TGTGCCAGCAGCCAACAGGGAAACACTGAAGCTTTCTTT.

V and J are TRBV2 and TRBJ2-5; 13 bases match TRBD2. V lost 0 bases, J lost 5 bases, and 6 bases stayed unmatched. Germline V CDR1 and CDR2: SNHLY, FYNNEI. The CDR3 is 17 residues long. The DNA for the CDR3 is TGTGCCAGCAGTGAAGCGAGGACTAGCGGGGGTGAGGAGACCCAGTACTTC. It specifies CASSEARTSGGEETQYF.

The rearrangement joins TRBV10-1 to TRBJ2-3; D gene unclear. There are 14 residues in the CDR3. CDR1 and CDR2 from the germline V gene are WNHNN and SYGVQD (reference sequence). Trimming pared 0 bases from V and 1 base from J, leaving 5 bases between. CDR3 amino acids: CASSESRGTDTQYF. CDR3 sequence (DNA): TGCGCCAGCAGTGAGTCGCGCGGCACAGATACGCAGTATTTT.

The CDR3 loop reads CASKSQGLAGYNEQFF. CDR3 DNA sequence: TGTGCCAGCAAATCTCAAGGACTAGCGGGCTACAATGAGCAGTTCTTC. V usage is TRBV28 and J usage is TRBJ2-1, with 11 bases that match TRBD2. With V trimmed by 7 bases and J by 3 bases, 8 bases remained unmatched. The germline V gene encodes CDR1 MDHEN and CDR2 SYDVKM. The CDR3 totals 16 residues.

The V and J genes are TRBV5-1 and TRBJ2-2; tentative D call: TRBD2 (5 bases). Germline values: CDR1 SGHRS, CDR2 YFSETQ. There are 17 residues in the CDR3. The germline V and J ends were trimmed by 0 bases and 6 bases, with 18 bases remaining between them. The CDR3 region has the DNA TGCGCCAGCAGCTTGGCCATGGTGGCTAGCTCTTCCGGGGAGCTGTTTTTT. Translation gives CASSLAMVASSSGELFF. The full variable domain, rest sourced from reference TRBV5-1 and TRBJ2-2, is KAGVTQTPRYLIKTRGQQVTLSCSPISGHRSVSWYQQTPGQGLQFLFEYFSETQRNKGNFPGRFSGRQFSNSRSEMNVSTLELGDSALYLCASSLAMVASSSGELFFGEGSRLTVL.

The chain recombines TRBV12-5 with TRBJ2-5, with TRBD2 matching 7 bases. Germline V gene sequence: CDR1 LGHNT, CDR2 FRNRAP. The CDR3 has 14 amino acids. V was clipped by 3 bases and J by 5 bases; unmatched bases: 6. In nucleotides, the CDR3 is TGTGCTAGTGGTTTAGGATCGCGGGGGGAGACCCAGTACTTC. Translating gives CASGLGSRGETQYF.